A single sample gave rise to the 24 T cell receptor beta chains below, sequenced in a study of Ad26.COV2.S vaccination and SARS-CoV-2 variants. The repertoire was sequenced with immunoSEQ multiplex PCR; TCRdb's copy has only in-frame clones and lacks some. The sample records 430,000 or so clones, 75% to 95% being singletons. Documented treatment: 15 to 20 received Ad26.COV2.S at low or high dose, single or two shots; 5 received placebo; per-sample allocation not given. Collection of the samples took place on day 63 after the first injection of vaccine or placebo. This specimen consisted of peripheral blood, obtained in a trial of Ad26.COV2.S vaccine versus placebo. Source of these receptors: a person aged 18 to 59 who received the Ad26.COV2.S COVID-19 vaccine or a placebo.

The chain links TRBV12-3 or TRBV12-4 to TRBJ1-1; perhaps TRBD1 as D (5 bases). With 6 bases removed from V and 10 bases from J, the gap between germline ends came to 15 bases. This CDR3 region has 12 residues. CDR3 protein: CASSLWGGTAFF. The CDR3 DNA sequence: TGTGCCAGCAGCCTGTGGGGGGGGACAGCTTTCTTT.

On this clone: Other DNA variants within this sample encode the same CDR3. The chain is built from TRBV7-3 and TRBJ2-7, with TRBD1 matching 8 bases. This CDR3 has 14 amino acids. In germline, CDR1 is SGHTA, CDR2 FQGTGA. The J segment lost 4 bases and the V segment lost 3 bases, leaving 5 bases of the junction unmatched. The CDR3: CASSFGQGPYEQYF. The CDR3 coding sequence is TGTGCCAGCAGCTTCGGACAGGGACCTTACGAGCAGTACTTC.

The chain couples TRBV27 to TRBJ1-6, with 7 positions matching TRBD1. CDR1 MNHEY and CDR2 SMNVEV come from the germline V gene (reference sequence). Trimming took 6 bases from V and 6 from J; bases not matched to a gene: 17. This CDR3 has 18 amino acids. The CDR3 region has the DNA TGTGCCAGCAGCCGACAGCGAGCCGGGGACAGACCTAATTCACCCCTCCACTTT. Translating it yields CASSRQRAGDRPNSPLHF.

The chain joins TRBV5-1 to TRBJ2-7; D is uncertain. In germline, CDR1 is SGHRS, CDR2 YFSETQ. This CDR3 is 15 amino acids long. V was clipped by 5 bases and J by 3 bases, with 18 bases between them. CDR3 amino acids: CASSPTQPTNYEQYF. CDR3 DNA: TGCGCCAGCAGTCCGACACAGCCGACGAACTACGAGCAGTACTTC.

The chain joins TRBV14 to TRBJ2-7; perhaps TRBD2 as D (6 bases). The CDR3 covers 13 residues. The ends were cut back, 3 bases at V and 1 base at J, with 7 bases in the middle. Germline values: CDR1 SGHDN, CDR2 FVKESK. The CDR3 loop reads CASSQDYSYEQYF. The CDR3, as DNA: TGTGCCAGCAGCCAGGACTATTCCTACGAGCAGTACTTC.

This chain joins TRBV6-5 and TRBJ2-1, with 9 bases matching TRBD2. This CDR3 is built from 13 residues. Germline values: CDR1 MNHEY, CDR2 SVGAGI. V shed 0 bases, J shed 16 bases, and the junction held 7 bases outside the gene matches. CDR3 DNA: TGTGCCAGCAGTTACTCGGGACTAGCTCTCCTCTTCTTC. Translating gives CASSYSGLALLFF.

The J gene is TRBJ2-3, the V gene TRBV4-1; D may be TRBD2 (6 bases). Germline CDR1 MGHRA, CDR2 YSYEKL. The CDR3 runs 15 residues. With 1 base removed from V and 1 base from J, the gap between germline ends came to 9 bases. CDR3 DNA sequence: TGCGCCAGCAGCCAAGGGGGGACTGGCACAGATACGCAGTATTTT. This gives the protein CASSQGGTGTDTQYF.

This clone was counted a few times. The chain carries TRBV4-1 and TRBJ1-2; 10 bases match TRBD1. The CDR3 is made up of 15 amino acids. J was trimmed by 3 bases and V by 1 base; bases with no gene match: 2. Germline CDR1 is MGHRA and CDR2 is YSYEKL. In DNA form, the CDR3 reads TGCGCCAGCAGCCAAGGACAGGGGGCTTACTATGGCTACACCTTC. Translated: CASSQGQGAYYGYTF.

The genes are TRBV29-1 and TRBJ2-7, with TRBD1 matching over 11 bases. The CDR3 length is 12 residues. Germline V gives CDR1 SQVTM, CDR2 ANQGSEA. The V and J ends lost 6 bases and 5 bases, in that order; junction bases with no gene match: 3. DNA of the CDR3: TGCAGCGTCCGGGACAGGGGGAACGAGCAGTACTTC. Its protein product is CSVRDRGNEQYF.

The rearrangement uses TRBV7-7 and TRBJ2-1, with D perhaps matching TRBD2 (5 bases). V was clipped by 3 bases and J by 1 base, with 10 bases between them. Germline CDR1 reads SSHAT; CDR2 reads FNYEAQ (reference sequence). The CDR3 consists of 15 residues. The CDR3, as DNA: TGTGCCAGCAGCTTGGGAGCCGAATCCTACAATGAGCAGTTCTTC. It codes for CASSLGAESYNEQFF.

The CDR3 DNA is TGTGCCAGCAGTCTTCCACTGATAGCCAAAAACATTCAGTACTTC. It encodes CASSLPLIAKNIQYF. The chain links TRBV6-6 to TRBJ2-4; D call uncertain. This CDR3 contains 15 residues. Germline V gene sequence: CDR1 MNHNY, CDR2 SVGAGI (reference sequence). V lost 5 bases and J 0 bases, leaving 11 bases between the germline ends.

This clone was detected a few times. The V and J genes are TRBV6-2 or TRBV6-3 and TRBJ1-5; D is unresolved. Germline CDR1 and CDR2: MNHEY and SVGEGT. V dropped 2 bases and J dropped 9 bases, with 8 bases sitting between them. This CDR3 has 12 residues. For the CDR3, the DNA is TGTGCCAGCAGTTACCCACTGGGGCCCCAGCATTTT. It translates to CASSYPLGPQHF.

The chain combines TRBV4-2 with TRBJ2-1; 7 nucleotides agree with TRBD2. Per the germline V gene, CDR1 is LGHNA and CDR2 is YNFKEQ. V lost 0 bases, J lost 7 bases, and 9 bases stayed unmatched. This CDR3 spans 16 amino acids. Here the CDR3 DNA reads TGTGCCAGCAGCCAAGATGGGGCGGGAGCTGTAAATGAGCAGTTCTTC. Its protein is CASSQDGAGAVNEQFF.

This chain links TRBV3-1 (or the pseudogene TRBV3-2) with TRBJ2-7, with D perhaps given as TRBD1 or TRBD2 (7 bases each). The CDR3 contains 15 residues. Per germline, CDR1 LGHDT and CDR2 YNNKEL (reference sequence). The ends were cut back, 4 bases at V and 7 bases at J, with 20 bases in the middle. The CDR3 loop reads CASSPQGGGAGEQYF. The CDR3 region has the DNA TGTGCCAGCAGCCCGCAGGGAGGGGGCGCGGGGGAGCAGTACTTC.

The genes are TRBV5-8 and TRBJ2-3, with a weak D call TRBD2 (6 bases). The germline gives CDR1 SGHTS, CDR2 YDEGEE. The CDR3 is 16 residues long. The V gene lost 4 bases and the J gene lost 2 bases, with 17 bases spanning the gap. CDR3 amino acids: CASSPVIAENTDTQYF. CDR3 DNA sequence: TGTGCCAGCAGCCCGGTGATAGCGGAAAACACAGATACGCAGTATTTT.

This clone was recorded only once. The CDR3 nucleotides read TGTGCCAGCAGCCACGGACAGAACTACGAGCAGTACTTC. Amino acids: CASSHGQNYEQYF. The chain has TRBV7-2 and TRBJ2-7; D might be TRBD1 (6 bases). CDR1 and CDR2 from the germline V gene are SGHTA and FQGNSA. CDR3 size: 13 residues. V lost 5 bases and J lost 3, with 11 bases in between.

J is TRBJ1-2 and V is TRBV11-2, with 8 bases identical to TRBD1. Germline CDR1 and CDR2: SGHAT and FQNNGV. J was trimmed by 4 bases and V by 4 bases; bases with no gene match: 2. The CDR3 consists of 13 residues. CDR3 sequence: CASSSQGGYGYTF. CDR3 nucleotides: TGTGCCAGCAGCTCACAGGGGGGCTATGGCTACACCTTC.

This clone was observed a few times. The chain joins TRBV3-1 (or the pseudogene TRBV3-2) to TRBJ2-2; D might be TRBD1 (6 bases). CDR1 and CDR2 from the germline V gene are LGHDT and YNNKEL (reference sequence). The CDR3 loop spans 16 amino acids. Trimming pared 1 base from V and 4 bases from J, leaving 13 bases between. The CDR3 DNA follows: TGTGCCAGCAGCCAAGTATACAGGGACCTCACCGGGGAGCTGTTTTTT. Encoded protein: CASSQVYRDLTGELFF.

This chain links TRBV2 with TRBJ2-3; D ambiguous. The CDR3 is 11 amino acids. The germline V gene has CDR1 SNHLY and CDR2 FYNNEI. Trimming removed 5 bases from V and 6 bases from J, with 6 bases in between. The CDR3 sequence: CASSSRDTQYF. The CDR3 DNA reads as TGTGCCAGCAGTTCCCGGGATACGCAGTATTTT.

This clone showed up just a few times. The chain employs TRBV28 and TRBJ2-2; 8 bases line up with TRBD1. This CDR3 is 14 amino acids long. Germline trimming cut 6 bases from V and 4 bases from J; bases unmatched to any gene: 4. Germline lookup yields CDR1 MDHEN and CDR2 SYDVKM. CDR3 in DNA: TGTGCCAGCAGGTGGACAGGGTCCACCGGGGAGCTGTTTTTT. This codes for CASRWTGSTGELFF.

This clone appeared once. A read error may account for a junction end that differs from germline. This chain joins TRBV20-1 and TRBJ2-1, with 7 bases lining up with TRBD2. CDR1 is DFQATT and CDR2 is SNEGSKA in the germline V gene (reference sequence). CDR3 length: 11 amino acids. CDR3 DNA sequence: TGCAGTACTAGCGAAGACCATGAGCAGTTCTTC. Residues: CSTSEDHEQFF.

The V gene is TRBV9, the J gene TRBJ2-4; D ambiguous. The CDR3 runs 13 residues. With 1 base removed from V and 9 bases from J, the gap between germline ends came to 11 bases. CDR1 is SGDLS and CDR2 is YYNGEE in the germline V gene. CDR3 DNA sequence: TGTGCCAGCAGCGTAATGCCCGGAAGCATTCAGTACTTC. This sequence encodes CASSVMPGSIQYF. Based on the CDR3 plus reference TRBV9 and TRBJ2-4, the full variable domain is DSGVTQTPKHLITATGQRVTLRCSPRSGDLSVYWYQQSLDQGLQFLIQYYNGEERAKGNILERFSAQQFPDLHSELNLSSLELGDSALYFCASSVMPGSIQYFGAGTRLSVL.

V usage is TRBV25-1 and J usage is TRBJ1-2; D is unclear. This CDR3 has 13 residues. The V end lost 0 bases, the J end lost 6 bases, and 8 bases lay between the germline ends. The germline CDR1 and CDR2 sequences are MGHDK and SYGVNS. The CDR3 reads CASSEYREDGYTF. The CDR3 DNA is TGTGCCAGCAGTGAATATCGAGAGGATGGCTACACCTTC.

This chain connects TRBV20-1 to TRBJ2-7, with 8 positions matching TRBD1. The germline V gene encodes CDR1 DFQATT and CDR2 SNEGSKA (reference sequence). This CDR3 region has 14 residues. The junction had 11 bases not matched to a gene; V was cut back by 6 bases and J by 4 bases. The CDR3 here is CSASPGTGVYEQYF. CDR3 DNA sequence: TGCAGTGCGAGTCCCGGGACAGGAGTATACGAGCAGTACTTC.